This passage covers 24 T cell receptor beta chains from one sample sequenced in a study of T-cell memory formation after mild COVID-19. TCRdb reprocessed the 5' RACE reads with MiXCR, giving one entry per CDR3 protein. The table lists tens of thousands of distinct CDR3 sequences, around a quarter of them singletons. Sequenced material: PBMCs or a T cell subset sorted from them (not recorded which). These receptors were obtained from a man in his late teens or twenties who had mild COVID-19 (a few samples of this study predate the infection). Cell type and time point are not known.

This chain connects TRBV6-5 to TRBJ2-3; 7 positions agree with TRBD2. The CDR3 runs 15 residues. The junction had 1 base not matched to a gene; V was cut back by 1 base and J by 0 bases. Per the germline V gene, CDR1 is MNHEY and CDR2 is SVGAGI. The CDR3 region is CASSYLGGSTDTQYF. CDR3 nucleotide sequence: TGTGCCAGCAGTTACTTGGGGGGGAGCACAGATACGCAGTATTTT.

This chain joins TRBV20-1 and TRBJ2-4; 12 nucleotides agree with TRBD2. CDR1 DFQATT and CDR2 SNEGSKA come from the germline V gene (reference sequence). The CDR3 totals 15 residues. V was clipped by 3 bases and J by 4 bases; unmatched bases: 4. CDR3 residues: CSASSSGGAKNIQYF. The CDR3 coding sequence is TGCAGTGCTAGTTCTAGCGGGGGGGCGAAAAACATTCAGTACTTC.

This clonotype was seen only a few times. CDR3: CASSLPGGYEQYV. In DNA, the CDR3 is TGTGCCAGCAGTTTACCTGGCGGTTACGAGCAGTACGTC. This chain uses TRBV28 with TRBJ2-7, with D uncertain. Germline V CDR1 and CDR2: MDHEN, SYDVKM. The V end lost 2 bases, the J end lost 4 bases, and 9 bases lay between the germline ends. This CDR3 is 13 amino acids long.

The chain joins TRBV7-2 to TRBJ2-7; D gene ambiguous. The germline gives CDR1 SGHTA, CDR2 FQGNSA. The ends were cut back, 4 bases at V and 6 bases at J, with 13 bases in the middle. CDR3 size: 13 residues. Written as DNA, the CDR3 is TGTGCCAGCAGCTGGATAGCTCCCGGCGAGCAGTACTTC. This codes for CASSWIAPGEQYF.

A few counts support this clonotype. The chain has TRBV6-5 and TRBJ1-1, with D maybe TRBD1 (5 bases). This CDR3 spans 13 amino acids. Germline V CDR1 and CDR2: MNHEY, SVGAGI. Trimming pared 6 bases from V and 5 bases from J, leaving 13 bases between. CDR3 DNA sequence: TGTGCCAGCAGCAGGGACCCCCGGACTGAAGCTTTCTTT. Amino acid sequence: CASSRDPRTEAFF.

The gene calls are TRBV2 and TRBJ2-1; no clear D gene. V lost 3 bases and J 5 bases, leaving 11 bases between the germline ends. This CDR3 is 14 amino acids long. Per the germline V gene, CDR1 is SNHLY and CDR2 is FYNNEI. CDR3 DNA sequence: TGTGCCAGCAGTGATCTTTCATGGGACAATGAGCAGTTCTTC. Protein: CASSDLSWDNEQFF.

The V call is TRBV27, the J call TRBJ1-2; TRBD1 matches at 7 bases. J gave up 1 base and V 8 bases, and 10 bases lay outside the gene matches. There are 15 residues in the CDR3. In germline, CDR1 is MNHEY, CDR2 SMNVEV (reference sequence). The CDR3 protein is CASANAGQINYGYTF. In DNA form, the CDR3 reads TGTGCCAGCGCTAATGCGGGACAGATTAACTATGGCTACACCTTC.

This sequence joins TRBV12-3 or TRBV12-4 and TRBJ2-2, with 7 bases aligning to TRBD1. The CDR3 loop spans 15 amino acids. V was clipped by 10 bases and J by 5 bases; unmatched bases: 13. CDR3 in DNA: TGTGCCACCACGAGGGAACAGGGGTATACCGGGGAGCTGTTTTTT. Its translation is CATTREQGYTGELFF.

This clonotype was counted between two and nine times. The chain uses TRBV5-1 and TRBJ2-1; 11 bases are a match to TRBD1. J gave up 6 bases and V 4 bases, and 6 bases lay outside the gene matches. The CDR3 contains 15 residues. CDR1 is SGHRS, CDR2 YFSETQ, per germline. The CDR3 protein is CASSTRDRGSNEQFF. For the CDR3, the DNA is TGCGCCAGCAGCACCCGGGACAGGGGGTCCAATGAGCAGTTCTTC.

This clonotype showed up just a few times. CDR3 nucleotide sequence: TGCGCCAGCAGCCAAGAGCCAGGGAGGTGGGGGCCTGAAGCTTTCTTT. Translation gives CASSQEPGRWGPEAFF. The V gene is TRBV4-3, the J gene TRBJ1-1; D might be TRBD1 (6 bases). This CDR3 is 16 amino acids long. Germline V gene sequence: CDR1 LGHNA, CDR2 YSLEER. Trimming left V 0 bases short and J 6 bases short, with 17 bases between.

This clonotype has a handful of counts. The V gene is TRBV10-2, the J gene TRBJ2-2; D tentatively reads TRBD1 or TRBD2 (5 bases each). CDR3 length: 16 residues. Per germline, CDR1 WSHSY and CDR2 SAAADI. The germline V and J ends were trimmed by 3 bases and 2 bases, with 13 bases remaining between them. CDR3 nucleotide sequence: TGCGCCAGCAGTGATAAGGGACGGGTAAACACCGGGGAGCTGTTTTTT. Residues: CASSDKGRVNTGELFF.

The chain carries TRBV20-1 and TRBJ2-4; 8 nucleotides match TRBD1. J was trimmed by 1 base and V by 1 base; bases with no gene match: 6. The germline V gene has CDR1 DFQATT and CDR2 SNEGSKA (reference sequence). This CDR3 is 16 amino acids long. Here the CDR3 reads CSARAARGLAKNIQYF. In DNA form, the CDR3 reads TGCAGTGCTAGAGCGGCCAGGGGGCTTGCCAAAAACATTCAGTACTTC.

This clonotype turned up a few times. The rearrangement links TRBV6-5 to TRBJ1-1, with TRBD1 matching over 9 bases. The germline V gene has CDR1 MNHEY and CDR2 SVGAGI. The V segment lost 4 bases and the J segment 4 bases; nucleotides outside the gene matches: 4. The CDR3 is 14 amino acids. CDR3 in DNA: TGTGCCAGCAGTTGGGGACAGGGCACCACTGAAGCTTTCTTT. Translation: CASSWGQGTTEAFF.

The rearrangement uses TRBV19 and TRBJ1-1; D unclear. The CDR3 is 14 amino acids. V was clipped by 5 bases and J by 0 bases, with 10 bases between them. Germline lookup yields CDR1 LNHDA and CDR2 SQIVND (reference sequence). The CDR3 reads CASSWAGLNTEAFF. CDR3 coding DNA: TGTGCCAGTAGTTGGGCGGGCCTGAACACTGAAGCTTTCTTT.

V usage is TRBV30 and J usage is TRBJ2-7; 7 bases match TRBD1. Germline lookup yields CDR1 GTSNPN and CDR2 SVGIG (reference sequence). The CDR3 covers 14 residues. J was trimmed by 2 bases and V by 3 bases; bases with no gene match: 7. The CDR3 protein is CAWSEGDRPYEQYF. In DNA form, the CDR3 reads TGTGCCTGGAGCGAGGGGGACAGACCCTACGAGCAGTACTTC.

The chain combines TRBV6-5 with TRBJ1-1; no definite D call. V gave up 6 bases and J gave up 1 base, with 6 bases separating them. This CDR3 is built from 12 residues. Per germline, CDR1 MNHEY and CDR2 SVGAGI. Here the CDR3 DNA reads TGTGCCAGCAGGGAGGGGAACACTGAAGCTTTCTTT. Translation: CASREGNTEAFF.

The V gene is TRBV28, the J gene TRBJ2-2, with 11 bases aligning to TRBD2. The CDR3 runs 16 residues. Per the germline V gene, CDR1 is MDHEN and CDR2 is SYDVKM. The V and J ends lost 10 bases and 1 base, in that order; junction bases with no gene match: 8. This CDR3 is CATRLAGGLNTGELFF. CDR3 DNA sequence: TGTGCCACCCGCCTAGCGGGGGGCCTGAACACCGGGGAGCTGTTTTTT. The full variable domain, its missing parts supplied by reference TRBV28 and TRBJ2-2, is DVKVTQSSRYLVKRTGEKVFLECVQDMDHENMFWYRQDPGLGLRLIYFSYDVKMKEKGDIPEGYSVSREKKERFSLILESASTNQTSMYLCATRLAGGLNTGELFFGEGSRLTVL.

The chain joins TRBV4-2 to TRBJ2-2; D is unresolved. Germline V gene lookup returns CDR1 LGHNA and CDR2 YNFKEQ. The CDR3 is made up of 15 amino acids. With 3 bases removed from V and 0 bases from J, the gap between germline ends came to 8 bases. CDR3 DNA: TGTGCCAGCAGCCACAGAAGTCCGAACACCGGGGAGCTGTTTTTT. This encodes CASSHRSPNTGELFF.

The rearrangement joins TRBV5-6 to TRBJ2-3; a possible D gene is TRBD1 (5 bases). V gave up 3 bases and J gave up 0 bases, with 17 bases separating them. The germline V gene encodes CDR1 SGHDT and CDR2 YYEEEE. The CDR3 has 17 residues. The CDR3 coding sequence is TGTGCCAGCAGCTCGACTTTCAGGGAACCTAGCACAGATACGCAGTATTTT. Protein: CASSSTFREPSTDTQYF. The variable domain in full, completed from reference TRBV5-6 and TRBJ2-3, reads DAGVTQSPTHLIKTRGQQVTLRCSPKSGHDTVSWYQQALGQGPQFIFQYYEEEERQRGNFPDRFSGHQFPNYSSELNVNALLLGDSALYLCASSSTFREPSTDTQYFGPGTRLTVL.

The table lists this clonotype with a few counts. The chain uses TRBV11-2 and TRBJ2-3, with D possibly TRBD2 on 6 matching bases. The CDR3 covers 15 residues. Germline V lookup: CDR1 SGHAT, CDR2 FQNNGV. V lost 5 bases, J lost 5 bases, and 17 bases lay in between. CDR3 loop: CASSTPGDWVDTQYF. CDR3 bases: TGTGCCAGCAGCACGCCGGGAGACTGGGTAGATACGCAGTATTTT. Using reference TRBV11-2 and TRBJ2-3 for the parts outside the CDR3, the full variable domain is EAGVAQSPRYKIIEKRQSVAFWCNPISGHATLYWYQQILGQGPKLLIQFQNNGVVDDSQLPKDRFSAERLKGVDSTLKIQPAKLEDSAVYLCASSTPGDWVDTQYFGPGTRLTVL.

This clonotype was observed a few times. The chain links TRBV5-1 to TRBJ1-1; D not resolved. Trimming stripped 0 bases from V and 4 bases from J, with 10 bases between. The germline V gene has CDR1 SGHRS and CDR2 YFSETQ. This CDR3 is 14 amino acids long. DNA for the CDR3: TGCGCCAGCAGCTTGGCCGGCGGGCCCACTGAAGCTTTCTTT. This gives the protein CASSLAGGPTEAFF.

The chain combines TRBV7-2 with TRBJ2-2, with D possibly being TRBD1 (5 bases). Germline V gene sequence: CDR1 SGHTA, CDR2 FQGNSA. Between the trimmed V and J ends, which lost 1 base and 3 bases, there was a span of 15 bases. This CDR3 has 17 amino acids. The CDR3 sequence: CASSLDRSGWDTGELFF. The CDR3 nucleotides are TGTGCCAGCAGCTTAGACAGGAGTGGTTGGGACACCGGGGAGCTGTTTTTT.

The chain has TRBV4-3 and TRBJ2-3; perhaps TRBD1 as D (5 bases). The V and J ends lost 4 bases and 3 bases respectively, with 14 bases between them. This CDR3 is 15 amino acids long. Germline loops: CDR1 LGHNA, CDR2 YSLEER. The CDR3 is CASSLRQIGTDTQYF. For the CDR3, the DNA is TGCGCCAGCAGCCTCCGACAGATAGGGACAGATACGCAGTATTTT.

This clonotype was picked up a small number of times. The J gene is TRBJ1-1, the V gene TRBV4-1; D remains ambiguous. Germline CDR1 reads MGHRA; CDR2 reads YSYEKL. V lost 3 bases to trimming and J lost 8 bases, with 16 bases between them. The length of the CDR3 is 14 residues. In DNA, the CDR3 is TGCGCCAGCAGCCACTCGGCGATTCGGCCCGAAGCTTTCTTT. Its translation: CASSHSAIRPEAFF.